The table lists the clone carrying this T cell receptor (beta chain) with a few counts. Its antigen is not known. The data were obtained in a study of T-cell reconstitution after alpha-beta-depleted transplantation in children. Per germline, CDR1 DFQATT and CDR2 SNEGSKA (reference sequence). Deletions cut 7 bases from V and 4 bases from J, with 13 bases between. The CDR3 sequence is 12 residues long. Unique molecular identifiers were incorporated during preparation of the TCRbeta library. TCRdb ran MiXCR on the PCR reads and lists one entry per CDR3 protein. The data show about 200,000 distinct CDR3 sequences, about 8.2% seen once. General study points: Surviving recipient T cells and thymic progenitors underlay high day-60 TCRbeta diversity in some patients. Reportedly, alpha-beta T cells present about two months post-transplant originated from several hundred expanded clones of graft origin. At the one-year point after transplant, T-cell counts and TCRbeta diversity were found to come mostly from T cells that had been newly produced.

This TCR derives from a male patient between 2 and 9 years old who had a stem cell transplant for acute myeloid leukemia, so the T cells may come from the graft donor. The chain combines TRBV20-1 with TRBJ1-1; D is perhaps TRBD1 (5 bases). The sequencing here drew on PBMCs, mostly from graft donor cells, taken 360 days after TCRalphabeta/CD19-depleted stem cell transplant. The CDR3 loop is CSGAGRVTEAFF. The CDR3 DNA follows: TGCAGTGGGGCAGGGAGGGTCACTGAAGCTTTCTTT.